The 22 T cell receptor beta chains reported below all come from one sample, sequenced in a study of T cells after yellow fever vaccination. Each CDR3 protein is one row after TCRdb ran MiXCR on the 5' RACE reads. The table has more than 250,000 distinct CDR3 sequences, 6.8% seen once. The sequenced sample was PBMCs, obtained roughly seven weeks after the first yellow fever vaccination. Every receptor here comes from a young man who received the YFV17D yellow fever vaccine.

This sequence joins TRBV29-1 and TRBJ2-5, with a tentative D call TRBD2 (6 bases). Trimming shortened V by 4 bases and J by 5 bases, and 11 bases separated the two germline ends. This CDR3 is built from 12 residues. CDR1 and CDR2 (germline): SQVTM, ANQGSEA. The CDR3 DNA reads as TGCAGCGTTGGCTATGGGGGGGAGACCCAGTACTTC. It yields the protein CSVGYGGETQYF.

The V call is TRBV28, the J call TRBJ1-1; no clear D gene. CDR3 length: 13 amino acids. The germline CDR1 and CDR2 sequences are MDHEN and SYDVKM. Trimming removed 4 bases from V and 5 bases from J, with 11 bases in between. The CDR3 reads CASSSPFRTEAFF. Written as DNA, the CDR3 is TGTGCCAGCAGTTCCCCGTTCAGGACTGAAGCTTTCTTT.

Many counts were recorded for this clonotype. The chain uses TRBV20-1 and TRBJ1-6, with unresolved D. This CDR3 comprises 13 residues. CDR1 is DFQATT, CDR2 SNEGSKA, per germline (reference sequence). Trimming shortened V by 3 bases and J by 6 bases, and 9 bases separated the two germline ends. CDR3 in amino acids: CSASPDGNSPLHF. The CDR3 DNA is TGCAGTGCTAGCCCGGACGGTAATTCACCCCTCCACTTT.

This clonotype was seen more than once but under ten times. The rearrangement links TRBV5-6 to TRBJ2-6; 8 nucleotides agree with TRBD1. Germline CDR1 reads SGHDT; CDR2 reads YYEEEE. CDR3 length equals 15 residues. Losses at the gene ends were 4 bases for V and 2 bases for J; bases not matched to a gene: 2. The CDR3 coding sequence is TGTGCCAGCAGCGGACAGGGCGCTGGGGCCAACGTCCTGACTTTC. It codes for CASSGQGAGANVLTF.

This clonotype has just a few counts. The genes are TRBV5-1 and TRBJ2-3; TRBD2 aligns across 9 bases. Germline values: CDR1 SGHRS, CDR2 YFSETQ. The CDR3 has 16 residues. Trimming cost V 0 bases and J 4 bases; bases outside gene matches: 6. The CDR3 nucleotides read TGCGCCAGCAGCTTGGCCAGCGGGGGGCCGCCAGATACGCAGTATTTT. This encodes CASSLASGGPPDTQYF. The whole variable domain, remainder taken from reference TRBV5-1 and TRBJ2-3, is KAGVTQTPRYLIKTRGQQVTLSCSPISGHRSVSWYQQTPGQGLQFLFEYFSETQRNKGNFPGRFSGRQFSNSRSEMNVSTLELGDSALYLCASSLASGGPPDTQYFGPGTRLTVL.

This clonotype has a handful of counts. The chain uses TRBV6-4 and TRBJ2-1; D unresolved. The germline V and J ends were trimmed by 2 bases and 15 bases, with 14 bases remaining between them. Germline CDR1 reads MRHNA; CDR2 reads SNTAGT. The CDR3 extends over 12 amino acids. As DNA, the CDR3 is TGTGCCAGCAGTGACAGGCAGGACGCCTGGTTCTTC. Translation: CASSDRQDAWFF.

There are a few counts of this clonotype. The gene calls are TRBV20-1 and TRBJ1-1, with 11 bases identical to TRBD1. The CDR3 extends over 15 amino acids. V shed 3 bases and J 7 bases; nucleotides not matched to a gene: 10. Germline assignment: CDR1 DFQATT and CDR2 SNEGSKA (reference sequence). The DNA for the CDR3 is TGCAGTGCTAGCCGGACAGGGGGCGCGTTAGATGAAGCTTTCTTT. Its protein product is CSASRTGGALDEAFF.

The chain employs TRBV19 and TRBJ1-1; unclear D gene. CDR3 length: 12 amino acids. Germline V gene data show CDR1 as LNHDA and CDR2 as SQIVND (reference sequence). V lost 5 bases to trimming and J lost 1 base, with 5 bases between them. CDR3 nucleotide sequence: TGTGCCAGTAGTGGGTGGAACACTGAAGCTTTCTTT. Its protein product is CASSGWNTEAFF.

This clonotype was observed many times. The CDR3 sequence is CASSAGLQETQYF. DNA for the CDR3: TGCGCCAGCAGCGCAGGCTTACAAGAGACCCAGTACTTC. The chain has TRBV5-1 and TRBJ2-5; D is ambiguous. Trimming cost V 4 bases and J 2 bases, with 9 bases left between them. Germline CDR1 and CDR2: SGHRS and YFSETQ. The CDR3 spans 13 residues.

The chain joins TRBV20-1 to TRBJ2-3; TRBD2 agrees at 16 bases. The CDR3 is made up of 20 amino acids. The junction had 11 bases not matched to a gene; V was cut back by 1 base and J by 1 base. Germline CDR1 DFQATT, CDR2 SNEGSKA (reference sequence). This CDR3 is CSARGRGTSGGAWGTDTQYF. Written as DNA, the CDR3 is TGCAGTGCTAGAGGGCGAGGGACTAGCGGGGGGGCCTGGGGCACAGATACGCAGTATTTT.

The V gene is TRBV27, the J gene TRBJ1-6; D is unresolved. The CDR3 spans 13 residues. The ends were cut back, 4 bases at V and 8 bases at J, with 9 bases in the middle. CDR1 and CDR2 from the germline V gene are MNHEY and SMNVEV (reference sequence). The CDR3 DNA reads TGTGCCAGCAGTTGGGGTGGGTATTCACCCCTCCACTTT. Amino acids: CASSWGGYSPLHF.

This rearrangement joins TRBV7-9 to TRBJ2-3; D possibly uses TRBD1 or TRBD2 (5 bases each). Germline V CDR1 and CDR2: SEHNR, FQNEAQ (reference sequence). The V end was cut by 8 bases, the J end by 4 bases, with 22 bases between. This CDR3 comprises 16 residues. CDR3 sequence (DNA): TGTGCCAGCGCCCTTCGAGGGGAGTTATTAGCAGATACGCAGTATTTT. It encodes CASALRGELLADTQYF.

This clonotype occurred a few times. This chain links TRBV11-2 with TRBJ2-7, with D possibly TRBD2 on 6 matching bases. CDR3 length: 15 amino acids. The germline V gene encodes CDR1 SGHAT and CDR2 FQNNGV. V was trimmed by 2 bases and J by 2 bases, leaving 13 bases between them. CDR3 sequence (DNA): TGTGCCAGCAGCTTATCGCGGGGATCGACCTACGAGCAGTACGTC. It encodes CASSLSRGSTYEQYV.

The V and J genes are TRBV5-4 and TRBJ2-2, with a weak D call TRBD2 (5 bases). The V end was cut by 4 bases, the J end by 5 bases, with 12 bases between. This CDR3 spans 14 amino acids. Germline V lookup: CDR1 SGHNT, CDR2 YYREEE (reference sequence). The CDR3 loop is CASSRDGGTGELFF. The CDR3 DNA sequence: TGTGCCAGCAGCCGGGATGGTGGAACCGGGGAGCTGTTTTTT. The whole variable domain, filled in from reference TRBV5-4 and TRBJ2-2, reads ETGVTQSPTHLIKTRGQQVTLRCSSQSGHNTVSWYQQALGQGPQFIFQYYREEENGRGNFPPRFSGLQFPNYSSELNVNALELDDSALYLCASSRDGGTGELFFGEGSRLTVL.

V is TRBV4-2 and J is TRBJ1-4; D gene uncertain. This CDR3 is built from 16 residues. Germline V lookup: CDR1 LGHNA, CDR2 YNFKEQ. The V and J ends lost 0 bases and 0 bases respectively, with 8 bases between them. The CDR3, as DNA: TGTGCCAGCAGCCAAGACGCCTATGCAACTAATGAAAAACTGTTTTTT. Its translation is CASSQDAYATNEKLFF.

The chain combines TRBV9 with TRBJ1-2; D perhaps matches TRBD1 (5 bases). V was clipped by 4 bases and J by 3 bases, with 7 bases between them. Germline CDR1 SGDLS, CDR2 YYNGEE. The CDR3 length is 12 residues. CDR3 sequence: CASSTGDYGYTF. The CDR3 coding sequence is TGTGCCAGCAGCACAGGAGACTATGGCTACACCTTC. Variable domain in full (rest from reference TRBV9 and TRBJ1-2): DSGVTQTPKHLITATGQRVTLRCSPRSGDLSVYWYQQSLDQGLQFLIQYYNGEERAKGNILERFSAQQFPDLHSELNLSSLELGDSALYFCASSTGDYGYTFGSGTRLTVV.

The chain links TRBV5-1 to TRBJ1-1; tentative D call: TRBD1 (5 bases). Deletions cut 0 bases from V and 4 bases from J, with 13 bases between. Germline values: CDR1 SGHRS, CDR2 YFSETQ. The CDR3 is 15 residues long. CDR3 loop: CASSLVIGVGTEAFF. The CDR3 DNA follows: TGCGCCAGCAGCTTGGTAATAGGGGTGGGCACTGAAGCTTTCTTT.

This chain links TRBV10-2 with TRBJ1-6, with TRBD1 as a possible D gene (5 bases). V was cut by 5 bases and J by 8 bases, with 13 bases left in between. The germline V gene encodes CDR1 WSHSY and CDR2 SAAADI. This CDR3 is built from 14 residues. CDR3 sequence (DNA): TGCGCCAGCAGTAGGGGACCCTTTGATTCACCCCTCCACTTT. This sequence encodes CASSRGPFDSPLHF.

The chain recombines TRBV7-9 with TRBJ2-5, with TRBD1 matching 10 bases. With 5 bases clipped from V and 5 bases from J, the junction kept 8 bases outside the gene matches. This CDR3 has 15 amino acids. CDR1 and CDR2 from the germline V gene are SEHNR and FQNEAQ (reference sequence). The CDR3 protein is CASSPRQGAAETQYF. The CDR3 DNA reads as TGTGCCAGCAGCCCCAGACAGGGGGCGGCGGAGACCCAGTACTTC.

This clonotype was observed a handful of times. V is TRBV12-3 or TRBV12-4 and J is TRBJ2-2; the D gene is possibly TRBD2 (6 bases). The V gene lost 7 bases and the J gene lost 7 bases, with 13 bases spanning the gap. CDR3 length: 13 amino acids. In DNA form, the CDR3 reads TGTGCCAGCACCAACCGGGGGATCGGGGAGCTGTTTTTT. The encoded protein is CASTNRGIGELFF.

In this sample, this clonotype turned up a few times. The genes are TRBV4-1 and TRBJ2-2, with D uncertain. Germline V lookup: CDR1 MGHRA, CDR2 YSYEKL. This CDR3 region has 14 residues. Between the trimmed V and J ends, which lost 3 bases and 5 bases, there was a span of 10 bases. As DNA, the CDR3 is TGCGCCAGCAGCCATGGCACAAGGACCGGGGAGCTGTTTTTT. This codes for CASSHGTRTGELFF.

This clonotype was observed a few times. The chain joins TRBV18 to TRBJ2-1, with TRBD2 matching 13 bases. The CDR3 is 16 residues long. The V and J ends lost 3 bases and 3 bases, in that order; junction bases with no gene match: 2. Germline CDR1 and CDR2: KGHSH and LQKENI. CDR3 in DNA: TGTGCCAGCTCACCCGGGACTAGCGGGGTCTACAATGAGCAGTTCTTC. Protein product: CASSPGTSGVYNEQFF.